The text below deals with one TCR beta chain. Its antigen is currently unknown. With 5 bases clipped from V and 5 bases from J, the junction kept 11 bases outside the gene matches. The CDR3 has 17 residues. The germline gives CDR1 MNHEY, CDR2 SMNVEV (reference sequence). Clones were read by immunoSEQ multiplex PCR, and TCRdb kept only the in-frame ones, dropping some. Of tens of thousands of clones in the sample, approximately 92% were seen once. The sample originates from a study of graft-versus-host responses after intestinal transplantation. About the research overall: All recipients were given anti-thymocyte globulin induction, and tacrolimus and steroids were then administered for three to four years. Study observations and caveats: Recipient marrow harbored GvH clones, some of which surfaced first in ileum or blood. After transplant, early declines in HvG clones were associated with peak levels of circulating GvH clones. Allografts from individuals with graft-donor T cell macrochimerism displayed high graft-versus-host to host-versus-graft clonal ratios.

The chain is built from TRBV27 and TRBJ2-3, with 12 bases aligning to TRBD2. The clonotype comes from a human patient who received an intestinal transplant, so some T cells may come from the graft donor. This sample comprised PBMCs, obtained about 37 weeks after intestinal transplant. The DNA for the CDR3 is TGTGCCAGCAGTAGAGACCGACTAGCGGGAGAGATAGATACGCAGTATTTT. It encodes CASSRDRLAGEIDTQYF.